This T cell receptor (beta chain) originates from a study of blood T cell repertoires in COVID-19. About the study: T cells, B-cell-depleted T cells, or PBMCs supplied cDNA or gDNA.

V was clipped by 2 bases and J by 1 base, with 11 bases between them. CDR1 GTSNPN and CDR2 SVGIG come from the germline V gene (reference sequence). The CDR3 consists of 14 residues. Some clones are missing from TCRdb's copy, which holds only in-frame ones; the method was immunoSEQ multiplex PCR. The table shows around 150,000 clones, with just under 85% occurring only once. The V gene is TRBV30, the J gene TRBJ2-5, with a tentative D call TRBD1 (5 bases). The TCR originated in a woman of 80 years or more with acute or convalescent COVID-19. The specimen sequenced was peripheral blood. This chain's CDR3 is CAWSWGPSQETQYF. CDR3 nucleotide sequence: TGTGCCTGGAGTTGGGGCCCATCCCAAGAGACCCAGTACTTC.